These T cell receptor beta chains were read from a single sample in a study of blood T cell repertoires in COVID-19. Sequencing used immunoSEQ multiplex PCR; TCRdb keeps in-frame clones, though not all of them. Altogether approximately 360,000 clones are present, 88% being singletons, with the ten largest covering about 0.89%. Sequenced input: PBMCs or T cells enriched from blood (not recorded which). The source is a woman under 40 with acute COVID-19. Both conserved end residues are part of each CDR3. D genes are given only for firm matches. The size field is filled for only some rows; it gives once, few, many or a size class.

d_gene	v_gene	abundance	j_gene	CDR3nt	CDR3aa
NA	TRBV2	NA	TRBJ1-1	TGTGCCAGCAGTGCCGAGGGGAACACTGAAGCTTTCTTT	CASSAEGNTEAFF
TRBD1	TRBV27	NA	TRBJ1-2	TGTGCCAGCAGTTTATGGCCAAACAGGGGGCTGGTCTATGGCTACACCTTC	CASSLWPNRGLVYGYTF
NA	TRBV10-2	once	TRBJ2-2	TGCGCCAGCAGCGGGACCGGGGAGCTGTTTTTT	CASSGTGELFF
NA	TRBV5-6	NA	TRBJ2-7	TGTGCCAGCAGCTCAAGGAGGGAGCAGTACTTC	CASSSRREQYF
TRBD1	TRBV7-2	once	TRBJ1-6	TGTGCCAGCAGCTTTGGACAGGGGAATTCACCCCTCCACTTT	CASSFGQGNSPLHF
NA	TRBV12-5	NA	TRBJ1-5	TGTGCTAGTGGTTTGGAGCAGGGACTAAATCAGCCCCAGCATTTT	CASGLEQGLNQPQHF
NA	TRBV7-3	NA	TRBJ2-3	TGTGCCAGCAGCGAATCGGACTTTAGCACAGATACGCAGTATTTT	CASSESDFSTDTQYF
NA	TRBV6-4	NA	TRBJ1-2	TGTGCCAGCAGTGACTCCTTAGGGGTTGGCTACACCTTC	CASSDSLGVGYTF
NA	TRBV28	NA	TRBJ1-1	TGTGCCAGCAGTCCAGGGTGGGAGAACACTGAAGCTTTCTTT	CASSPGWENTEAFF
TRBD1	TRBV4-1	NA	TRBJ1-6	TGCGCCAGCAGCCGGGACAGTTATAATTCACCCCTCCACTTT	CASSRDSYNSPLHF
NA	TRBV2	NA	TRBJ1-1	TGTGCCAGCTTGTTCAGGTCTGAAGCTTTCTTT	CASLFRSEAFF
NA	TRBV30	NA	TRBJ2-7	TGTGCCTGGACCGTGGGGGACTTCTACGAGCAGTACTTC	CAWTVGDFYEQYF
NA	TRBV10-3	NA	TRBJ1-5	TGTGCCATCTGGGAGGGGGGCAATCAGCCCCAGCATTTT	CAIWEGGNQPQHF
NA	TRBV25-1	NA	TRBJ1-1	TGTGCCAGCAGTGCCCCGGGGGGGTGGAAAGCTTTCTTT	CASSAPGGWKAFF
TRBD1	TRBV5-1	NA	TRBJ1-2	TGCGCCAGCAGCCTGGGACAGGGGGAAGGTTTCTATGGCTACACCTTC	CASSLGQGEGFYGYTF
NA	TRBV5-1	once	TRBJ2-1	TGCGCCAGCAGCTTGGAACTAATTAATGAGCAGTTCTTC	CASSLELINEQFF
NA	TRBV5-1	NA	TRBJ1-2	TGCGCCAGCACCAGCGGCTATGGCTACACCTTC	CASTSGYGYTF
NA	TRBV10-3	NA	TRBJ1-6	TGTGCCATCAGCCCGACAGGCCCGCGTGAGTCACCCCTCCACTTT	CAISPTGPRESPLHF
NA	TRBV5-1	NA	TRBJ2-3	TGCGCCAGCAGCCCCGACTATACGCAGTATTTT	CASSPDYTQYF
NA	TRBV12-5	NA	TRBJ1-2	TGTGCTAGTGGTTTCCTAGTTTTCGGGACACCGACTGGCTACACCTTC	CASGFLVFGTPTGYTF
TRBD1	TRBV5-1	NA	TRBJ2-7	TGCGCCAGCAGCTCCGGGACAGGGCCCTACGAGCAGTACTTC	CASSSGTGPYEQYF
TRBD2	TRBV18	NA	TRBJ2-3	TGTGCCAGCTCATCCCGACTAGCGGGGGGGCCCACAGATACGCAGTATTTT	CASSSRLAGGPTDTQYF
NA	TRBV19	NA	TRBJ2-7	TGTGCCAGTAAGGAGACGGGTCTCTACGAGCAGTACTTC	CASKETGLYEQYF
TRBD1	TRBV7-6	NA	TRBJ1-1	TGTGCCAGCAGCTTAGTTCCACCGGGACAGGGAGACACTGAAGCTTTCTTT	CASSLVPPGQGDTEAFF
TRBD2	TRBV4-3	NA	TRBJ2-3	TGCGCCAGCAGCCAAGCCCCGGGACTAGCGGGGGGAGGGGCAGATACGCAGTATTTT	CASSQAPGLAGGGADTQYF
NA	TRBV5-1	NA	TRBJ2-3	TGCGCCAGCATACCAGGGGATAGAGATACGCAGTATTTT	CASIPGDRDTQYF
NA	TRBV5-1	few	TRBJ2-2	TGCGCCAGCAGCTTGTTAACGCGCGGGGAGCTGTTTTTT	CASSLLTRGELFF
TRBD2	TRBV30	few	TRBJ2-1	TGTGCCTGGAGTGTAACGGGACTAGCGGGGACGAGAGGACTTTACAATGAGCAGTTCTTC	CAWSVTGLAGTRGLYNEQFF
TRBD1	TRBV14	NA	TRBJ1-6	TGTGCCAGCAGCCAAGACCCTTTCGGGACAGGGAATTCACCCCTCCACTTT	CASSQDPFGTGNSPLHF
TRBD2	TRBV7-6	NA	TRBJ2-3	TGTGCCAGCAGCTTAACTAGCGGGGGGGCAGATACGCAGTATTTT	CASSLTSGGADTQYF
NA	TRBV9	NA	TRBJ1-3	TGTGCCAGCAGCGCCACCGAGAGGACTCTATCTGGAAACACCATATATTTT	CASSATERTLSGNTIYF
NA	TRBV6-5	NA	TRBJ2-2	TGTGCCAGCCGCAGCGGTTCTAACACCGGGGAGCTGTTTTTT	CASRSGSNTGELFF